These T cell receptor beta chains were read from a single sample in a study of blood T cell repertoires in COVID-19. Measured with immunoSEQ multiplex PCR; TCRdb has only the in-frame clones, and not every one. The sample yields 380,000 or so clones, around 90% seen once. Sequenced material: PBMCs or T cells enriched from blood (not recorded which). These receptor sequences come from a middle-aged woman with acute COVID-19. The CDR3 runs from the conserved cysteine through the conserved F or W. Each record gives: V gene, J gene, clone size, D gene, CDR3 protein, CDR3 DNA. The D gene is left open where the match is weak. Clone size is shown for a subset of rows, as once, few, many or a class of expanded clone.

TRBV5-1,TRBJ2-1,.,.,CASSLSRQGAYNEQFF,TGCGCCAGCAGCTTGAGCAGGCAGGGCGCCTACAATGAGCAGTTCTTC
TRBV12-3/TRBV12-4,TRBJ1-3,.,TRBD1,CASGTGAGNTIYF,TGTGCCAGTGGGACAGGGGCTGGAAACACCATATATTTT
TRBV24-1,TRBJ2-3,.,.,CATSDQQGRTDTQYF,TGTGCCACCAGTGATCAACAGGGCAGGACAGATACGCAGTATTTT
TRBV11-2,TRBJ1-3,.,.,CASSFRRSTGVSFNTIYF,TGTGCCAGCAGCTTCAGGCGCTCCACGGGGGTCTCCTTCAACACCATATATTTT
TRBV6-2/TRBV6-3,TRBJ1-4,.,TRBD1,CASSPPRDRPPNEKLFF,TGTGCCAGCAGCCCCCCAAGGGACAGACCTCCTAATGAAAAACTGTTTTTT
TRBV5-4,TRBJ1-4,.,TRBD1,CASSKGQGEIEKLFF,TGTGCCAGCAGCAAGGGACAGGGGGAAATTGAAAAACTGTTTTTT
TRBV6-1,TRBJ2-7,.,TRBD2,CASSDSGGAYEQYF,TGTGCCAGCAGTGATAGCGGGGGGGCGTACGAGCAGTACTTC
TRBV10-2,TRBJ2-7,once,.,CASSRGTLPYEQYF,TGCGCCAGCAGCCGCGGGACGCTGCCCTACGAGCAGTACTTC
TRBV7-8,TRBJ1-5,.,.,CASSPGVGINNQPQHF,TGTGCCAGCAGCCCGGGGGTCGGGATTAACAATCAGCCCCAGCATTTT
TRBV7-9,TRBJ1-2,few,TRBD1,CASSAGWGQVNYGYTF,TGTGCCAGCAGCGCGGGATGGGGACAGGTTAACTATGGCTACACCTTC
TRBV5-1,TRBJ1-2,.,.,CASSQHRAANYGYTF,TGCGCCAGCAGCCAACACAGGGCGGCTAACTATGGCTACACCTTC
TRBV7-9,TRBJ1-1,.,.,CASSSRGQQNTEAFF,TGTGCCAGCAGCTCCCGGGGTCAACAGAACACTGAAGCTTTCTTT
TRBV4-1,TRBJ2-7,.,.,CASSQVSTGASSYEQYF,TGCGCCAGCAGCCAAGTTTCAACAGGCGCATCCTCCTACGAGCAGTACTTC
TRBV2,TRBJ1-4,.,.,CASSVLYEKLFF,TGTGCCAGCAGTGTATTATATGAAAAACTGTTTTTT
TRBV6-2/TRBV6-3,TRBJ1-1,.,.,CASSLTRMNTEAFF,TGTGCCAGCAGCTTGACACGGATGAACACTGAAGCTTTCTTT
TRBV29-1,TRBJ2-2,.,TRBD1,CSVPRQGPTGELFF,TGCAGCGTTCCCCGACAGGGGCCCACCGGGGAGCTGTTTTTT
TRBV19,TRBJ2-7,.,.,CASRQTDTYEQYF,TGTGCCAGTAGACAGACAGATACCTACGAGCAGTACTTC
TRBV19,TRBJ2-7,.,.,CASSAGQFFEQYF,TGTGCCAGTAGTGCTGGACAGTTTTTCGAGCAGTACTTC
TRBV5-1,TRBJ2-2,.,.,CASSWNRAGTGELFF,TGCGCCAGCAGCTGGAACAGGGCGGGCACCGGGGAGCTGTTTTTT
TRBV19,TRBJ1-5,.,.,CASSPSGGFQPQHF,TGTGCCAGTAGCCCCTCGGGGGGCTTTCAGCCCCAGCATTTT
TRBV30,TRBJ1-2,.,.,CAWSKGRGYTF,TGTGCCTGGAGTAAGGGGCGAGGCTACACCTTC
TRBV30,TRBJ1-1,.,.,CAWSTPFEAFF,TGTGCCTGGAGTACTCCCTTCGAAGCTTTCTTT
TRBV12-3/TRBV12-4,TRBJ1-6,.,TRBD1,CASSGTGNSPLHF,TGTGCCAGCAGTGGGACAGGTAATTCACCCCTCCACTTT
TRBV4-2,TRBJ1-6,.,TRBD1,CASSHGQGANSPLHF,TGTGCCAGCAGTCACGGACAGGGGGCGAATTCACCCCTCCACTTT
TRBV4-1,TRBJ2-1,.,TRBD2,CASSFSGGVGEQFF,TGCGCCAGCAGCTTTAGCGGGGGGGTAGGTGAGCAGTTCTTC
TRBV25-1,TRBJ1-2,.,TRBD1,CASSEPGTGMMSGGYTF,TGTGCCAGCAGTGAACCCGGGACAGGGATGATGAGTGGGGGCTACACCTTC
TRBV10-1,TRBJ1-6,.,.,CASKDRFYSPLHF,TGCGCCAGCAAAGACAGGTTTTATTCACCCCTCCACTTT
TRBV7-9,TRBJ1-5,.,.,CASSGGLSNQPQHF,TGTGCCAGCAGCGGAGGCTTGAGCAATCAGCCCCAGCATTTT
TRBV4-1,TRBJ1-1,.,.,CASSQVRGTEAFF,TGCGCCAGCAGCCAAGTCCGAGGGACTGAAGCTTTCTTT
TRBV11-2,TRBJ2-2,.,.,CASSFRGTGELFF,TGTGCCAGCAGCTTCCGGGGCACCGGGGAGCTGTTTTTT
TRBV16,TRBJ1-5,.,.,CASSQSQVSSPQHF,TGTGCCAGCAGCCAATCCCAGGTCTCTTCGCCCCAGCATTTT
TRBV2,TRBJ1-2,.,.,CASSPLDNYGYTF,TGTGCCAGCAGTCCACTAGACAACTATGGCTACACCTTC
TRBV4-1,TRBJ2-7,.,.,CASSPYLGRVRVSYEQYF,TGCGCCAGCAGCCCCTACTTGGGTAGGGTCAGGGTTTCCTACGAGCAGTACTTC
TRBV10-2,TRBJ2-3,few,TRBD2,CASSETSGNTDTQYF,TGCGCCAGCAGCGAGACTAGCGGAAACACAGATACGCAGTATTTT
TRBV5-1,TRBJ2-2,.,.,CASSLSQGTNTGELFF,TGCGCCAGCAGCTTGTCACAGGGAACGAACACCGGGGAGCTGTTTTTT
TRBV5-6,TRBJ1-2,.,.,CASSLVSGVTF,TGTGCCAGCAGCTTGGTGTCAGGGGTCACCTTC
TRBV5-1,TRBJ1-2,few,.,CASSPSFFSYYGYTF,TGCGCCAGCAGTCCCAGTTTTTTCTCCTACTATGGCTACACCTTC
TRBV5-4,TRBJ1-3,.,TRBD1,CASSWDSSGNTIYF,TGTGCCAGCAGCTGGGACAGCTCTGGAAACACCATATATTTT
TRBV20-1,TRBJ2-2,once,.,CSASRQGTTGELFF,TGCAGTGCTAGTAGGCAGGGCACCACCGGGGAGCTGTTTTTT
TRBV5-1,TRBJ1-2,.,.,CASSLANWVPGNYGYTF,TGCGCCAGCAGCTTGGCCAATTGGGTACCAGGGAACTATGGCTACACCTTC
TRBV5-4,TRBJ1-1,.,.,CASRRPENTEAFF,TGTGCCTCTAGACGACCAGAGAACACTGAAGCTTTCTTT
TRBV6-1,TRBJ2-7,.,TRBD2,CASSGGGLAVFYEQYF,TGTGCCAGCAGTGGGGGGGGACTAGCGGTTTTCTACGAGCAGTACTTC
TRBV6-5,TRBJ2-2,.,TRBD1,CASRWDRDAGELFF,TGTGCCAGCAGATGGGACAGGGATGCCGGGGAGCTGTTTTTT
TRBV29-1,TRBJ2-1,.,.,CSVAGAWGNEQFF,TGCAGCGTGGCGGGGGCGTGGGGGAATGAGCAGTTCTTC
TRBV9,TRBJ2-2,.,.,CASSVTGGPDTGELFF,TGTGCCAGCAGCGTAACCGGGGGGCCCGACACCGGGGAGCTGTTTTTT
TRBV7-2,TRBJ2-5,once,TRBD1,CASSLLGQGAETQYF,TGTGCCAGCAGCTTATTGGGACAGGGGGCAGAGACCCAGTACTTC
TRBV7-2,TRBJ2-5,.,.,CASSFRDNPYQETQYF,TGTGCCAGCAGCTTCCGGGACAACCCGTACCAAGAGACCCAGTACTTC
TRBV2,TRBJ1-2,.,TRBD1,CASRIRTGVGYTF,TGTGCCAGCAGAATCAGGACAGGAGTTGGCTACACCTTC
TRBV6-1,TRBJ2-5,.,.,CASSEQRQETQYF,TGTGCCAGCAGTGAACAGCGCCAAGAGACCCAGTACTTC
TRBV9,TRBJ2-7,.,TRBD2,CASSHPWNTSGGIGYEQYF,TGTGCCAGCAGCCACCCTTGGAACACTAGCGGGGGGATCGGGTACGAGCAGTACTTC
TRBV29-1,TRBJ2-1,.,TRBD1,CSVEDHPQGNNEQFF,TGCAGCGTTGAAGATCACCCACAGGGGAACAATGAGCAGTTCTTC
TRBV27,TRBJ2-1,.,TRBD2,CASSLSPGLAGRNEQFF,TGTGCCAGCAGTTTATCGCCGGGACTAGCGGGGCGCAATGAGCAGTTCTTC
TRBV3-1/TRBV3-2,TRBJ2-3,once,.,CASSQGKGPGTDTQYF,TGTGCCAGCAGCCAAGGGAAGGGGCCCGGCACAGATACGCAGTATTTT
TRBV30,TRBJ2-1,.,TRBD2,CAWRREGEQFF,TGTGCCTGGAGAAGGGAGGGTGAGCAGTTCTTC
TRBV6-5,TRBJ1-6,once,TRBD1,CAHPGQSNSPLHF,TGTGCACACCCGGGACAGTCTAATTCACCCCTCCACTTT
TRBV5-5,TRBJ1-2,.,.,CASTGRGIDGYTF,TGTGCCAGCACCGGGAGGGGCATCGATGGCTACACCTTC
TRBV11-3,TRBJ2-4,.,TRBD1,CASTPDRAKNIQYF,TGTGCCAGCACCCCGGACAGGGCAAAAAACATTCAGTACTTC
TRBV5-6,TRBJ2-7,.,TRBD2,CASTLSGGGEQYF,TGTGCCAGCACGCTAAGCGGGGGGGGCGAGCAGTACTTC
TRBV9,TRBJ2-7,.,.,CASSRGGETYEQYF,TGTGCCAGCAGCAGAGGAGGGGAGACTTACGAGCAGTACTTC
TRBV2,TRBJ2-7,.,TRBD1,CASSEEGGAYEQYF,TGTGCCAGCAGTGAAGAAGGGGGCGCCTACGAGCAGTACTTC